This T cell receptor (beta chain) is from a study of a mutant IDH1 vaccine in newly diagnosed glioma. Sample time point: week 35, safety follow-up. Doses consisted of 300 ug of mutant IDH1 20-mer peptide each, paired with topical imiquimod. About this clone: Its specificity is not known.

Generated by immunoSEQ multiplex PCR, the TCRdb table keeps only in-frame clones and is missing some. The sample lists 35,000 to 55,000 clones, approximately 80% seen once, with roughly 5% in the top ten. Specimen: PBMCs, collected from a glioma patient whose treatment included an IDH1 peptide vaccine. The receptor was isolated from a woman aged 40 to 50 with glioma. Some clones in this sample may be carry-over from other donors' samples.

CDR3 bases: TGCGCCAGCAGCCAAGAGTTTCACAGGGTTGAAAAACTGTTTTTT. Translation gives CASSQEFHRVEKLFF. This chain links TRBV4-3 with TRBJ1-4; maybe TRBD1 (6 bases). V gave up 0 bases and J gave up 7 bases, with 12 bases separating them. This CDR3 is built from 15 residues. Germline assignment: CDR1 LGHNA and CDR2 YSLEER.